These 9 T cell receptor beta chains share one sample of origin, sequenced in a study of cytomegalovirus exposure and HLA in healthy donors. The PCR made use of 60 Vbeta and 13 Jbeta primers. Clones were read by immunoSEQ multiplex PCR, and TCRdb kept only the in-frame ones, dropping some. Of 220,000 or so clones in the sample, 75% were seen once. The sequenced sample was PBMCs. The origin of the receptors is a woman in her twenties or thirties in good health and CMV-seronegative.

The J gene is TRBJ1-2, the V gene TRBV4-2; 7 nucleotides line up with TRBD1. Germline V gives CDR1 LGHNA, CDR2 YNFKEQ. This CDR3 comprises 14 residues. V lost 0 bases and J lost 7; bases outside the gene matches: 5. In DNA form, the CDR3 reads TGTGCCAGCAGCCAAGAGGACAGGTTTAGTGGCTACACCTTC. Its protein is CASSQEDRFSGYTF.

The chain employs TRBV29-1 and TRBJ1-2; 8 bases align to TRBD1. The CDR3 is made up of 14 amino acids. In germline, CDR1 is SQVTM, CDR2 ANQGSEA. V shed 7 bases and J 0 bases; nucleotides not matched to a gene: 7. CDR3 protein: CSAQGQVANYGYTF. The CDR3 DNA reads TGCAGCGCCCAGGGACAGGTTGCTAACTATGGCTACACCTTC.

The chain carries TRBV5-1 and TRBJ1-2; D possibly corresponds to TRBD1 (6 bases). V was shortened by 0 bases and J by 5 bases, with 17 bases between the two germline ends. Germline V lookup: CDR1 SGHRS, CDR2 YFSETQ. The CDR3 is 16 residues long. The CDR3 coding sequence is TGCGCCAGCAGCTTGGGGGGGCTCGATACCCAATATGGCTACACCTTC. Its translation is CASSLGGLDTQYGYTF.

The gene calls are TRBV5-5 and TRBJ2-2, with D possibly TRBD2 on 7 matching bases. Germline V lookup: CDR1 SGHKS, CDR2 YYEKEE (reference sequence). The V end was cut by 6 bases, the J end by 4 bases, with 19 bases between. The CDR3 is made up of 16 amino acids. CDR3 in amino acids: CASTPRVGGGTGELFF. In DNA form, the CDR3 reads TGTGCCAGCACCCCCCGGGTAGGGGGGGGCACCGGGGAGCTGTTTTTT.

The rearrangement uses TRBV28 and TRBJ1-1; the match to TRBD1 covers 8 bases. V was pared by 10 bases and J by 1 base, with 5 bases of the junction left unmatched. The germline V gene has CDR1 MDHEN and CDR2 SYDVKM. This CDR3 is 13 amino acids long. CDR3 bases: TGTGCCACCTTAGGACAGGGGAACACTGAAGCTTTCTTT. Translating gives CATLGQGNTEAFF.

This clone was counted a few times. The genes are TRBV19 and TRBJ1-1, with a weak D call TRBD1 (6 bases). V lost 5 bases and J 11 bases, leaving 9 bases between the germline ends. Germline CDR1 reads LNHDA; CDR2 reads SQIVND (reference sequence). The CDR3 runs 10 residues. CDR3: CASSGQLAFF. The CDR3 DNA sequence: TGTGCCAGTAGTGGACAGCTGGCTTTCTTT.

The V and J genes are TRBV5-1 and TRBJ2-7, with TRBD2 identical over 7 bases. Germline CDR1 is SGHRS and CDR2 is YFSETQ. This CDR3 has 14 residues. The junction had 6 bases not matched to a gene; V was cut back by 6 bases and J by 0 bases. CDR3 coding DNA: TGCGCCAGCAAAAGCGGGGCCAGCTCCTACGAGCAGTACTTC. Residues: CASKSGASSYEQYF.

The rearrangement joins TRBV7-9 to TRBJ1-6; D uncertain. CDR1 and CDR2 from the germline V gene are SEHNR and FQNEAQ (reference sequence). Trimming removed 5 bases at V and 15 bases at J, with 8 bases between. The CDR3 spans 10 residues. Here the CDR3 DNA reads TGTGCCAGCAGCCCCGGTGACCTCCACTTT. This gives the protein CASSPGDLHF. Using reference TRBV7-9 and TRBJ1-6 for the parts outside the CDR3, the full variable domain is DTGVSQNPRHKITKRGQNVTFRCDPISEHNRLYWYRQTLGQGPEFLTYFQNEAQLEKSRLLSDRFSAERPKGSFSTLEIQRTEQGDSAMYLCASSPGDLHFGNGTRLTVT.

In this sample, this clone turned up a few times. This chain uses TRBV19 with TRBJ1-4, with a tentative D call TRBD1 (5 bases). Germline V gene sequence: CDR1 LNHDA, CDR2 SQIVND (reference sequence). The CDR3 has 15 residues. V lost 4 bases and J 3 bases, leaving 12 bases between the germline ends. The CDR3 coding sequence is TGTGCCAGTAGTAAGGGGTTCGCCTCTAATGAAAAACTGTTTTTT. Translated: CASSKGFASNEKLFF.